Below are 21 T cell receptor beta chains sequenced from a single sample in a study of blood T cell repertoires in COVID-19. The assay was immunoSEQ multiplex PCR, and TCRdb's table has in-frame clones only and misses some. The repertoire holds 30,000 to 45,000 clones, with 80% to 90% as singletons. Sequenced input: peripheral blood. The receptors were gathered from a human donor in a cohort sampled during active COVID-19.

The chain uses TRBV7-3 and TRBJ1-1; weak D call: TRBD1 (6 bases). V shed 2 bases and J shed 7 bases, with 11 bases lying between them. This CDR3 has 13 amino acids. The germline CDR1 and CDR2 sequences are SGHTA and FQGTGA. The CDR3 bases are TGTGCCAGCAGCTTAGGGCAGGGGATTGAAGCTTTCTTT. Translation: CASSLGQGIEAFF.

The V gene is TRBV30, the J gene TRBJ2-1; possibly TRBD2 for D (5 bases). The germline V and J ends were trimmed by 2 bases and 4 bases, with 9 bases remaining between them. Per the germline V gene, CDR1 is GTSNPN and CDR2 is SVGIG (reference sequence). This CDR3 comprises 13 residues. DNA of the CDR3: TGTGCCTGGAGTAGCGGTGCGTACAATGAGCAGTTCTTC. Its translation: CAWSSGAYNEQFF.

The chain combines TRBV11-3 with TRBJ2-1, with no clear D. Germline CDR1 SGHNT, CDR2 YENEEA. Trimming stripped 0 bases from V and 10 bases from J, with 7 bases between. The CDR3 length is 12 residues. CDR3 region: CASSLDGREQFF. DNA for the CDR3: TGTGCCAGCAGCTTAGATGGCAGGGAGCAGTTCTTC.

The chain links TRBV3-1 (or the pseudogene TRBV3-2) to TRBJ1-5; TRBD1 is a possible D gene (6 bases). Germline V lookup: CDR1 LGHDT, CDR2 YNNKEL (reference sequence). The CDR3 is 14 residues long. Trimming cost V 6 bases and J 3 bases, with 12 bases left between them. The CDR3 coding sequence is TGTGCCAGCAGTCGAGGACAGTACAATCAGCCCCAGCATTTT. Translation gives CASSRGQYNQPQHF.

V is TRBV10-3 and J is TRBJ1-6; a weak D match, TRBD1 (6 bases). This CDR3 is 14 amino acids long. V shed 3 bases and J shed 7 bases, with 10 bases lying between them. Germline CDR1 ENHRY, CDR2 SYGVKD. CDR3 sequence: CAISEGTRNSPLHF. The CDR3 coding sequence is TGTGCCATCAGTGAAGGGACACGCAATTCACCCCTCCACTTT.

The chain is built from TRBV18 and TRBJ1-6; 9 nucleotides line up with TRBD1. Looked up from germline, CDR1 is KGHSH and CDR2 is LQKENI. This CDR3 is built from 14 residues. With V trimmed by 3 bases and J by 9 bases, 3 bases remained unmatched. The CDR3 nucleotides are TGTGCCAGCTCACCGGGACAGGGTTTTTCACCCCTCCACTTT. Amino acid sequence: CASSPGQGFSPLHF.

To note about this clone: Within the sample, other DNA sequences also encode this same CDR3. The chain has TRBV3-1 (or the pseudogene TRBV3-2) and TRBJ1-2; 9 bases are a match to TRBD1. J gave up 6 bases and V 1 base, and 3 bases lay outside the gene matches. The CDR3 sequence is 14 residues long. Germline V CDR1 and CDR2: LGHDT, YNNKEL (reference sequence). The CDR3 reads CASSQVGTGNGYTF. The DNA for the CDR3 is TGTGCCAGCAGCCAAGTCGGGACAGGGAATGGCTACACCTTC.

The chain employs TRBV28 and TRBJ2-1, with 8 nucleotides matching TRBD2. This CDR3 comprises 13 residues. Germline loops: CDR1 MDHEN, CDR2 SYDVKM. J was trimmed by 6 bases and V by 7 bases; bases with no gene match: 5. The DNA of the CDR3 is TGTGCCAGCAAGAAGACTAGCGCCAATGAGCAGTTCTTC. Amino acids: CASKKTSANEQFF.

This clone has more than one count but fewer than ten. This rearrangement joins TRBV6-1 to TRBJ1-5; 7 nucleotides match TRBD1. The CDR3 totals 16 residues. Germline V gives CDR1 MNHNS, CDR2 SASEGT. After removal of 4 bases from V and 0 bases from J, the junction contained 6 bases not matched to a gene. The CDR3 sequence: CASSAGTANSNQPQHF. The DNA for the CDR3 is TGTGCCAGCAGTGCTGGGACAGCAAATAGCAATCAGCCCCAGCATTTT.

The CDR3 DNA is TGTGCCAGCAGCCAAGCCTCGAGATCCGGGGAGCTGTTTTTT. This translates into CASSQASRSGELFF. This chain connects TRBV4-2 to TRBJ2-2; D unclear. The germline V and J ends were trimmed by 1 base and 6 bases, with 9 bases remaining between them. The CDR3 has 14 residues. Germline V gene sequence: CDR1 LGHNA, CDR2 YNFKEQ.

This chain joins TRBV1 and TRBJ2-1; the table names TRBD2, a call not compared with the DNA. TRBV1 represents a pseudogene. This CDR3 comprises 18 residues. The CDR3: CTSSRGTSGGKSYNEQFF. CDR3 in DNA: TGCACCAGCAGCCGGGGGACTAGCGGGGGTAAATCCTACAATGAGCAGTTCTTC.

The V gene is TRBV3-1 (or the pseudogene TRBV3-2), the J gene TRBJ2-7, with unresolved D. V was clipped by 4 bases and J by 7 bases, with 17 bases between them. CDR1 is LGHDT, CDR2 YNNKEL, per germline (reference sequence). This CDR3 has 14 residues. CDR3: CASSPTNSGSEQYF. CDR3 sequence (DNA): TGTGCCAGCAGCCCTACGAATTCTGGTAGTGAGCAGTACTTC.

The chain joins TRBV2 to TRBJ2-7, with 7 bases identical to TRBD2. V lost 5 bases and J lost 0; bases outside the gene matches: 4. The CDR3 contains 14 residues. CDR1 is SNHLY, CDR2 FYNNEI, per germline. CDR3 protein: CASSFSGVSYEQYF. DNA for the CDR3: TGTGCCAGCAGTTTCAGCGGGGTCTCCTACGAGCAGTACTTC.

This chain connects TRBV4-1 to TRBJ2-7; TRBD2 aligns across 8 bases. The CDR3 runs 15 residues. J gave up 1 base and V 2 bases, and 4 bases lay outside the gene matches. Germline CDR1 reads MGHRA; CDR2 reads YSYEKL. The chain's CDR3 is CASSQFGRVSYEQYF. The CDR3 region has the DNA TGCGCCAGCAGCCAATTCGGGAGGGTTTCCTACGAGCAGTACTTC.

V and J are TRBV19 and TRBJ2-2, with unresolved D. The CDR3 is 16 residues long. V lost 1 base, J lost 6 bases, and 15 bases lay in between. CDR1 and CDR2 (germline): LNHDA, SQIVND (reference sequence). Written as DNA, the CDR3 is TGTGCCAGTAGTATAGCGGCACAGACATCTTCCGGGGAGCTGTTTTTT. Protein sequence: CASSIAAQTSSGELFF.

This clone has just one count. The junction and the germline gene differ at one end; a read error may be behind it. V gene TRBV5-1 combines with J gene TRBJ2-5, with TRBD1 identical over 10 bases. From germline, CDR1 is SGHRS and CDR2 YFSETQ. CDR3 size: 14 residues. The CDR3 nucleotides read TGCGCCAGCAGGTTGGGACAGGGGCGAGAGACCCAGTACTTC. It yields the protein CASRLGQGRETQYF.

The chain joins TRBV6-2 or TRBV6-3 to TRBJ1-1; unclear D gene. The CDR3 is made up of 14 amino acids. V gave up 7 bases and J gave up 0 bases, with 12 bases separating them. Germline-derived CDR1 and CDR2 are MNHEY and SVGEGT. The CDR3 bases are TGTGCCAGCACCCCCACCCGGGTGAACACTGAAGCTTTCTTT. Translated: CASTPTRVNTEAFF.

The chain uses TRBV4-1 and TRBJ2-1; D gene uncertain. V dropped 1 base and J dropped 3 bases, with 10 bases sitting between them. Germline CDR1 and CDR2: MGHRA and YSYEKL. The CDR3 has 15 amino acids. The CDR3 bases are TGCGCCAGCAGCCAAGTTCTAGTAAGCTACAATGAGCAGTTCTTC. Its translation is CASSQVLVSYNEQFF.

The V and J genes are TRBV6-2 or TRBV6-3 and TRBJ2-3; no clear D. With 2 bases removed from V and 1 base from J, the gap between germline ends came to 10 bases. Germline CDR1 is MNHEY and CDR2 is SVGEGT. The CDR3 totals 15 residues. The CDR3 DNA reads TGTGCCAGCAGTTACGCGCAAGCCGGCACAGATACGCAGTATTTT. It translates to CASSYAQAGTDTQYF.

The rearrangement joins TRBV6-5 to TRBJ2-7; 14 positions agree with TRBD2. CDR1 and CDR2 from the germline V gene are MNHEY and SVGAGI. Trimming took 4 bases from V and 4 from J; bases not matched to a gene: 0. The CDR3 is 14 residues long. CDR3 sequence: CASSWTSGRYEQYF. The DNA for the CDR3 is TGTGCCAGCAGTTGGACTAGCGGGAGGTACGAGCAGTACTTC.

The rearrangement joins TRBV6-1 to TRBJ2-6, with a tentative D call TRBD2 (6 bases). The CDR3 runs to 16 residues. Germline CDR1 is MNHNS and CDR2 is SASEGT. With 4 bases removed from V and 1 base from J, the gap between germline ends came to 11 bases. DNA of the CDR3: TGTGCCAGCAGTGCCGGGAGCCCATCTGGGGCCAACGTCCTGACTTTC. Its translation is CASSAGSPSGANVLTF.